The 7 T cell receptor beta chains below come from one sample, sequenced in a study of T cells in Graves' hyperthyroidism and ophthalmopathy. RNA transcripts gave rise to amplified TCR beta CDR3 regions. The study used the HTBI primer set for a first-round RT-PCR of the TCR CDR3. TCRdb redid the calling of the multiplex PCR reads with MiXCR, one entry per CDR3 protein. This sample has fewer than 850,000 distinct CDR3 sequences, with approximately 15% found just once. The sequencing input was blood. Every receptor here comes from a man aged 45-65 years with Graves' hyperthyroidism.

In this sample, this clonotype turned up many times. V is TRBV11-1 and J is TRBJ2-1; no definite D call. V was trimmed by 7 bases and J by 5 bases, leaving 12 bases between them. The CDR3 is made up of 13 amino acids. Per germline, CDR1 SGHAT and CDR2 FQDESV (reference sequence). CDR3 region: CASNSWIDNEQFF. The CDR3 DNA reads as TGTGCCAGCAACTCGTGGATAGACAATGAGCAGTTCTTC.

CDR3 residues: CASSSGTGGEPQHF. CDR3 coding DNA: TGTGCCAGCAGTTCGGGGACAGGAGGAGAGCCCCAGCATTTT. The chain combines TRBV28 with TRBJ1-5; 8 nucleotides line up with TRBD1. V dropped 4 bases and J dropped 8; count of bases not matched to a gene: 7. Per the germline V gene, CDR1 is MDHEN and CDR2 is SYDVKM. The CDR3 is 14 residues long. Full variable domain (outside the CDR3, taken from reference TRBV28 and TRBJ1-5): DVKVTQSSRYLVKRTGEKVFLECVQDMDHENMFWYRQDPGLGLRLIYFSYDVKMKEKGDIPEGYSVSREKKERFSLILESASTNQTSMYLCASSSGTGGEPQHFGDGTRLSIL.

This clonotype was picked up many times. In DNA form, the CDR3 reads TGCGCCAGCAGCGGAGCCAGGCAGGGGTACACTGAAGCTTTCTTT. This codes for CASSGARQGYTEAFF. The rearrangement uses TRBV4-1 and TRBJ1-1; a possible D gene is TRBD1 (6 bases). CDR1 and CDR2 (germline): MGHRA, YSYEKL. V was shortened by 5 bases and J by 3 bases, with 16 bases between the two germline ends. This CDR3 comprises 15 residues.

This clonotype was seen at least ten times. The rearrangement links TRBV7-2 to TRBJ1-1; 7 bases are a match to TRBD1. CDR3 length equals 15 residues. V gave up 4 bases and J gave up 7 bases; unmatched junction bases: 12. Germline CDR1 is SGHTA and CDR2 is FQGNSA. The CDR3 bases are TGTGCCAGCAGCTACAGGGTAGGGGGCAACGGTGAAGCTTTCTTT. Translating it yields CASSYRVGGNGEAFF.

This chain joins TRBV7-6 and TRBJ2-3; 11 bases agree with TRBD2. The junction had 2 bases not matched to a gene; V was cut back by 1 base and J by 2 bases. Germline assignment: CDR1 SGHVS and CDR2 FNYEAQ. There are 16 residues in the CDR3. The CDR3 protein is CASSLVTSGTTDTQYF. The CDR3 DNA is TGTGCCAGCAGCTTAGTGACTAGCGGGACCACAGATACGCAGTATTTT.

For the CDR3, the DNA is TGCAGCGTAACAGGTCACGAAGGACGCACTGAAGCTTTCTTT. It yields the protein CSVTGHEGRTEAFF. The gene calls are TRBV29-1 and TRBJ1-1, with D perhaps TRBD1 (5 bases). This CDR3 region has 14 residues. Per the germline V gene, CDR1 is SQVTM and CDR2 is ANQGSEA. V was cut by 6 bases and J by 4 bases, with 18 bases left in between.

This clonotype was detected a few times. The gene calls are TRBV15 and TRBJ2-2; D is ambiguous. The V end lost 0 bases, the J end lost 1 base, and 6 bases lay between the germline ends. The CDR3 runs to 15 residues. Germline loops: CDR1 LNHNV, CDR2 YYDKDF (reference sequence). CDR3 sequence reads: CATSRDAGNTGELFF. CDR3 nucleotide sequence: TGTGCCACCAGCAGAGATGCAGGGAACACCGGGGAGCTGTTTTTT. The full variable domain, rest sourced from reference TRBV15 and TRBJ2-2, is DAMVIQNPRYQVTQFGKPVTLSCSQTLNHNVMYWYQQKSSQAPKLLFHYYDKDFNNEADTPDNFQSRRPNTSFCFLDIRSPGLGDTAMYLCATSRDAGNTGELFFGEGSRLTVL.